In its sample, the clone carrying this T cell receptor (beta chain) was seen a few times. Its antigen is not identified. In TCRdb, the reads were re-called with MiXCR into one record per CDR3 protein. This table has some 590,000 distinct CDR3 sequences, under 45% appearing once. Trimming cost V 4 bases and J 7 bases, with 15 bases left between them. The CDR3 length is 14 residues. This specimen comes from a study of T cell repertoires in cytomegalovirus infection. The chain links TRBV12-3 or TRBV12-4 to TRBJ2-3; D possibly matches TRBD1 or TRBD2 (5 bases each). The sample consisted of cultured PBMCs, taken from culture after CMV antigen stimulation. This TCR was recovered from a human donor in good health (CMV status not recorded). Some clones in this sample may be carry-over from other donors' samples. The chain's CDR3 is CASSSWDAGNTQYF. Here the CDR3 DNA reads TGTGCCAGCAGTTCCTGGGACGCCGGTAATACGCAGTATTTT.